Presented here are 9 T cell receptor beta chains from one specimen sequenced in a study of blood T cells in healthy people across ages. The second PCR ran 7 to 11 cycles with a sample-barcoded 5' primer and J-beta primers. TCRdb re-analysed the 5' RACE reads in MiXCR, keeping a single row per CDR3 protein. Here the sample spans about 840,000 distinct CDR3 sequences, roughly 28% being singletons. This sample was shared with a second study, whose subject was T cells of mothers and their children.

The sample taken for sequencing was blood. These receptor sequences come from a woman aged 35 to 49 in good health.

This clonotype turned up a few times. This chain links TRBV27 with TRBJ1-2; D is ambiguous. The V gene lost 0 bases and the J gene lost 4 bases, with 15 bases spanning the gap. The CDR3 covers 16 residues. Germline V CDR1 and CDR2: MNHEY, SMNVEV (reference sequence). DNA of the CDR3: TGTGCCAGCAGTTTATCGTCTTCTCGGTCGTTCTATGGCTACACCTTC. As protein: CASSLSSSRSFYGYTF.

This clonotype has more than one count but fewer than ten. V usage is TRBV28 and J usage is TRBJ2-4; unclear D gene. This CDR3 has 18 residues. Per the germline V gene, CDR1 is MDHEN and CDR2 is SYDVKM. V lost 5 bases to trimming and J lost 0 bases, with 20 bases between them. The CDR3 DNA follows: TGTGCCAGCAGTCAGACCTATATAAACGACCTAGCCAAAAACATTCAGTACTTC. Amino acid sequence: CASSQTYINDLAKNIQYF.

This chain joins TRBV5-5 and TRBJ1-1; D is unclear. Germline lookup yields CDR1 SGHKS and CDR2 YYEKEE (reference sequence). The ends were cut back, 4 bases at V and 1 base at J, with 5 bases in the middle. The CDR3 is made up of 12 amino acids. CDR3 sequence reads: CASSGPNTEAFF. CDR3 nucleotides: TGTGCCAGCAGCGGACCGAACACTGAAGCTTTCTTT.

A few counts support this clonotype. The chain carries TRBV5-1 and TRBJ2-5; 13 nucleotides agree with TRBD2. Germline CDR1 reads SGHRS; CDR2 reads YFSETQ. There are 16 residues in the CDR3. Trimming at V came to 5 bases and at J to 1 base, leaving 5 bases not matched to a gene. The CDR3 sequence is CASRSLAGGPQETQYF. The CDR3 DNA is TGCGCCAGCAGATCACTAGCGGGGGGGCCCCAAGAGACCCAGTACTTC.

The CDR3 loop is CASSLRGLNYGYTF. DNA for the CDR3: TGCGCCAGCAGCTTAAGGGGTTTGAACTATGGCTACACCTTC. V and J are TRBV4-3 and TRBJ1-2, with D maybe TRBD1 (5 bases). V was cut by 5 bases and J by 2 bases, with 12 bases left in between. Germline CDR1 LGHNA, CDR2 YSLEER. This CDR3 has 14 residues.

As concerns this clonotype: This CDR3 is missing its conserved last phenylalanine or tryptophan, likely due to a read error. CDR3 sequence reads: CASSRWTENSYEQYC. CDR3 nucleotides: TGCGCCAGCAGCCGATGGACCGAAAACTCCTACGAGCAGTACTGC. The rearrangement joins TRBV4-3 to TRBJ2-7; D is unclear. V was shortened by 4 bases and J by 0 bases, with 13 bases between the two germline ends. The CDR3 runs to 15 residues. Per germline, CDR1 LGHNA and CDR2 YSLEER.

The gene calls are TRBV4-2 and TRBJ2-5, with 7 bases matching TRBD2. The V and J ends lost 0 bases and 4 bases, in that order; junction bases with no gene match: 5. The V gene's germline CDR1 is LGHNA and CDR2 YNFKEQ. This CDR3 has 15 amino acids. The CDR3 sequence is CASSQDPGEGETQYF. The CDR3 DNA sequence: TGTGCCAGCAGCCAAGATCCGGGGGAGGGAGAGACCCAGTACTTC.

For this clonotype: Germline and junction disagree at one end, which may indicate a read error. DNA for the CDR3: TGTGCCGGCAGTTTAGCGCTCGTCGGTGCGGGGGGCCGTGAGCAGTTCTTC. Protein product: CAGSLALVGAGGREQFF. The gene calls are TRBV12-3 or TRBV12-4 and TRBJ2-1, with 8 bases lining up with TRBD2. The CDR3 covers 17 residues.

This clonotype was recorded a few times. The chain has TRBV28 and TRBJ1-2; D is ambiguous. The CDR3 totals 18 residues. CDR1 and CDR2 from the germline V gene are MDHEN and SYDVKM. Trimming stripped 5 bases from V and 0 bases from J, with 22 bases between. CDR3 sequence: CASSPRPGLLLSNYGYTF. CDR3 DNA: TGTGCCAGCAGTCCTCGCCCAGGACTCCTCCTTTCTAACTATGGCTACACCTTC.